This T cell receptor (beta chain) was recorded in a study of regulatory T cells in long-lasting Graves disease. The study's findings and limits: Segments TRBV28, TRBJ1-2 and TRBJ2-5 showed preferential usage in persistent disease.

Stated time point: newly diagnosed GD, antithyroid drugs for less than 3 months. Extracted RNA from PBMCs served as the source of the TCR library. This clonotype turned up a few times. What it binds is not known. Germline loops: CDR1 MDHEN, CDR2 SYDVKM. Germline trimming cut 4 bases from V and 5 bases from J; bases unmatched to any gene: 5. The CDR3 spans 14 residues. Both iRepertoire HTBI primers and Arm-PCR of CDR3 regions were used to build the TCR beta libraries. Per the study methods: Sequenced samples collectively carried 55 to 80 TRBV and 14 TRBJ segments. TCRdb fed the multiplex PCR reads into MiXCR, producing one record per CDR3 protein. TCRdb, not the authors, supplied the V and J calls. The repertoire holds roughly 380,000 distinct CDR3 sequences, with roughly a sixth as singletons. These data also formed part of another study, on T cells in Graves' hyperthyroidism and ophthalmopathy. That source notes: Diagnostic decisions used clinical symptoms, serum thyroxine and TRAb, thyroid ultrasound and orbital computed tomography. The HTBI set primed first-round TCR CDR3 RT-PCR.

The source is a middle-aged man with Graves disease. Sample: peripheral blood mononuclear cells (PBMCs), taken at new diagnosis, from a patient treated with antithyroid drugs. The chain links TRBV28 to TRBJ2-5; 9 bases fit TRBD1. Here the CDR3 DNA reads TGTGCCAGCAGTTCTACAGGGGGCTGGGAGACCCAGTACTTC. This translates into CASSSTGGWETQYF.